The 10 T cell receptor beta chains below were found in one sample sequenced in a study of blood T cell repertoires in COVID-19 (dated by TCRdb to the early 2020s). Preparation of the library involved the immunoSEQ multiplex PCR assay. Imported from immuneACCESS, the table was reduced by TCRdb to in-frame sequences with V and J called. These copies leave out some clones; in studies compared against another copy, an unresolved V gene accounts for under half, and the cause of the remainder is not known. The sample table lists 110,000 to 150,000 clones, about 80% of them with a count of one. About 1.6% of the sample is in the top ten clones. The sample consisted of peripheral blood. The source of these receptors is a human donor in a cohort sampled during active COVID-19.

The chain has TRBV5-1 and TRBJ2-3; D is possibly TRBD2 (7 bases). The length of the CDR3 is 14 residues. Germline loops: CDR1 SGHRS, CDR2 YFSETQ. V lost 6 bases to trimming and J lost 5 bases, with 16 bases between them. CDR3 sequence reads: CASTLSGGLDTQYF. In nucleotides, the CDR3 is TGCGCCAGCACCCTATCCGGGGGGCTAGATACGCAGTATTTT.

In this sample, this clone turned up once. The gene calls are TRBV19 and TRBJ2-1; TRBD2 agrees at 11 bases. In germline, CDR1 is LNHDA, CDR2 SQIVND (reference sequence). V lost 3 bases to trimming and J lost 9 bases; unmatched junction nucleotides: 4. There are 14 residues in the CDR3. The CDR3 spells CASSISLAGGEQFF. DNA of the CDR3: TGTGCCAGTAGTATTAGCCTAGCGGGGGGTGAGCAGTTCTTC.

The V and J genes are TRBV5-6 and TRBJ1-1; TRBD1 matches 7 bases. This CDR3 spans 15 amino acids. Unmatched junction bases numbered 6, after V lost 0 bases and J lost 4 bases. The germline gives CDR1 SGHDT, CDR2 YYEEEE. In DNA form, the CDR3 reads TGTGCCAGCAGCTTGGTCGCAGGGGGGATCACTGAAGCTTTCTTT. It translates to CASSLVAGGITEAFF.

The CDR3 reads CASSQSEANQPQHF. The CDR3 DNA reads TGTGCCAGCAGCCAATCGGAGGCAAATCAGCCCCAGCATTTT. The chain combines TRBV16 with TRBJ1-5; no clear D. This CDR3 spans 14 amino acids. Germline CDR1 and CDR2: KGHSY and FQNENV. V lost 0 bases to trimming and J lost 4 bases, with 7 bases between them.

This clone came up a few times. This chain joins TRBV30 and TRBJ2-7, with TRBD2 identical over 9 bases. V shed 1 base and J 5 bases; nucleotides not matched to a gene: 6. The CDR3 is 14 amino acids. Per the germline V gene, CDR1 is GTSNPN and CDR2 is SVGIG (reference sequence). CDR3 residues: CAWSGRLADHEQYF. The CDR3 coding sequence is TGTGCCTGGAGTGGGAGACTAGCGGACCACGAGCAGTACTTC.

This clone was observed a single time. The rearrangement joins TRBV29-1 to TRBJ2-2, with TRBD2 matching 11 bases. The CDR3 spans 16 residues. Per the germline V gene, CDR1 is SQVTM and CDR2 is ANQGSEA. The V segment lost 0 bases and the J segment 4 bases; nucleotides outside the gene matches: 4. CDR3 bases: TGCAGCGTTGAAGAACACCTAGCGGGAGGCACCGGGGAGCTGTTTTTT. Its protein product is CSVEEHLAGGTGELFF.

This rearrangement joins TRBV19 to TRBJ1-4; unclear D gene. CDR3 size: 16 residues. Deletions cut 4 bases from V and 2 bases from J, with 14 bases between. CDR1 and CDR2 (germline): LNHDA, SQIVND (reference sequence). The CDR3 region has the DNA TGTGCCAGTAGTAGACTTTCCAGAGGGACTAATGAAAAACTGTTTTTT. Its protein is CASSRLSRGTNEKLFF.

V is TRBV28 and J is TRBJ2-5; weak D call: TRBD1 (6 bases). The CDR3 covers 13 residues. Germline loops: CDR1 MDHEN, CDR2 SYDVKM. Trimming shortened V by 3 bases and J by 7 bases, and 12 bases separated the two germline ends. The CDR3 sequence is CASSFPDRGTQYF. CDR3 sequence (DNA): TGTGCCAGCAGTTTCCCGGACAGAGGGACCCAGTACTTC.

The chain is built from TRBV3-1 (or the pseudogene TRBV3-2) and TRBJ2-1; 11 nucleotides match TRBD2. This CDR3 region has 16 residues. V gave up 2 bases and J gave up 5 bases; unmatched junction bases: 5. Per germline, CDR1 LGHDT and CDR2 YNNKEL (reference sequence). For the CDR3, the DNA is TGTGCCAGCAGCCAAATAGCGGGAGGGCACCACAATGAGCAGTTCTTC. Translation gives CASSQIAGGHHNEQFF.

The V and J genes are TRBV6-1 and TRBJ1-4; 7 nucleotides agree with TRBD1. The CDR3 consists of 14 residues. Germline CDR1 is MNHNS and CDR2 is SASEGT. Germline trimming cut 2 bases from V and 10 bases from J; bases unmatched to any gene: 7. DNA for the CDR3: TGTGCCAGCAGTGAAAGACAGGGTCGGGTAAAACTGTTTTTT. This sequence encodes CASSERQGRVKLFF.